A selection of T cell receptor beta chains follows, all from one sample in a study of shared clonotypes between healthy human individuals. The data were produced by immunoSEQ multiplex PCR, yet TCRdb's version contains in-frame clones alone and is incomplete. Of about 580,000 clones in the sample, 95% to 98% were seen once. Sequencing was performed on naive CD8+ T cells sorted from blood. The source is a man aged 25 to 40 in good health. CDR3s include the opening cysteine and the closing phenylalanine or tryptophan. D genes are given only for firm matches. Clone sizes are given selectively: once, few, many, or a class where the clone is expanded.

len,v_gene,d_gene,j_gene,abundance,CDR3nt,CDR3aa
14,TRBV2,TRBD1,TRBJ2-7,.,TGTGCCAGCAGTGTAGAGACAGGGTTGCGCGAGCAGTACTTC,CASSVETGLREQYF
16,TRBV13,.,TRBJ2-2,.,TGTGCCAGCAGCTCCACACGGGACGAGAACACCGGGGAGCTGTTTTTT,CASSSTRDENTGELFF
13,TRBV10-2,.,TRBJ2-5,.,TGCGCCACCTCACGTCAGGGCCAAGAGACCCAGTACTTC,CATSRQGQETQYF
14,TRBV6-5,TRBD1,TRBJ1-2,.,TGTGCCAGCAGTTTGATGGGACAGGGGGACGGCTACACCTTC,CASSLMGQGDGYTF
13,TRBV9,.,TRBJ1-1,.,TGTGCCAGCACGGAGGGTATGAACACTGAAGCTTTCTTT,CASTEGMNTEAFF
19,TRBV18,TRBD1,TRBJ2-7,.,TGTGCCAGCTCACCCGGGACAGGGGCGGATCGGGGACCGTCCTACGAGCAGTACTTC,CASSPGTGADRGPSYEQYF
17,TRBV6-4,.,TRBJ2-2,.,TGTGCCAGCAGTATCTCCGGGACCCGAGGGAACACCGGGGAGCTGTTTTTT,CASSISGTRGNTGELFF
15,TRBV7-8,.,TRBJ2-1,.,TGTGCCAGCAGCTACGACGGGAGAGGAGGGAATGAGCAGTTCTTC,CASSYDGRGGNEQFF
14,TRBV9,.,TRBJ1-2,.,TGTGCCAGCAGCGTCGGCTCGGGAGCCTATGGCTACACCTTC,CASSVGSGAYGYTF
14,TRBV7-9,TRBD1,TRBJ1-2,once,TGTGCCAGCAGCCCGGGACAGGGGGCATTCGGCTACACCTTC,CASSPGQGAFGYTF
16,TRBV27,TRBD1,TRBJ2-7,once,TGTGCCAGCAGTTTAGCATTCGGACAGGTCCCCTACGAGCAGTACTTC,CASSLAFGQVPYEQYF
12,TRBV28,.,TRBJ1-1,.,TGTGCCAGCAGTTTGGGGAACACTGAAGCTTTCTTT,CASSLGNTEAFF
14,TRBV7-9,TRBD1,TRBJ2-7,.,TGTGCCAGCACCTCCCGCGACAGGGGCTACGAGCAGTACTTC,CASTSRDRGYEQYF
13,TRBV18,.,TRBJ2-7,.,TGTGCCAGCTCACCACGCACAGGTTACGAGCAGTACTTC,CASSPRTGYEQYF
15,TRBV5-5,TRBD1,TRBJ1-5,.,TGTGCCAGCAGCTACTACAGGGGGAGCAATCAGCCCCAGCATTTT,CASSYYRGSNQPQHF